These 10 T cell receptor beta chains originate from one sample sequenced in a study of T cell responses to AZD1222 COVID-19 vaccine. The assay was immunoSEQ multiplex PCR, and TCRdb's table has in-frame clones only and misses some. The table includes 120,000 to 150,000 clones, 75% to 90% detected once. The material was peripheral blood, obtained on day 0 of MenACWY control vaccination. These TCRs come from an adult in good health.

The gene calls are TRBV7-9 and TRBJ1-2, with TRBD1 identical over 9 bases. Germline CDR1 SEHNR, CDR2 FQNEAQ (reference sequence). V lost 1 base and J lost 4; bases outside the gene matches: 7. The CDR3 sequence is 16 residues long. CDR3 sequence: CASSLGGDRVGYGYTF. The CDR3 DNA follows: TGTGCCAGCAGCTTAGGTGGGGACAGGGTCGGCTATGGCTACACCTTC.

The genes are TRBV3-1 (or the pseudogene TRBV3-2) and TRBJ2-1; either TRBD1 or TRBD2 may fit D (5 bases each). Trimming removed 4 bases at V and 7 bases at J, with 14 bases between. CDR1 is LGHDT and CDR2 is YNNKEL in the germline V gene (reference sequence). CDR3 size: 14 residues. The CDR3 here is CASSLGTGPNEQFF. The CDR3 nucleotides are TGTGCCAGCAGCCTCGGGACCGGACCTAATGAGCAGTTCTTC.

The genes are TRBV5-1 and TRBJ1-5; weak D call: TRBD1 (5 bases). Germline lookup yields CDR1 SGHRS and CDR2 YFSETQ. Trimming left V 1 base short and J 4 bases short, with 9 bases between. This CDR3 contains 14 residues. CDR3: CASSLWGDNQPQHF. As DNA, the CDR3 is TGCGCCAGCAGCTTGTGGGGGGATAATCAGCCCCAGCATTTT.

This sequence joins TRBV28 and TRBJ2-3; D is uncertain. CDR3 length: 14 amino acids. V was cut by 4 bases and J by 0 bases, with 8 bases left in between. Germline values: CDR1 MDHEN, CDR2 SYDVKM. CDR3: CASSYPPSTDTQYF. CDR3 coding DNA: TGTGCCAGCAGTTATCCACCCAGCACAGATACGCAGTATTTT.

This chain links TRBV28 with TRBJ1-4, with D perhaps TRBD1 (6 bases). The CDR3 runs to 13 residues. Germline V gene data show CDR1 as MDHEN and CDR2 as SYDVKM. V lost 10 bases and J 8 bases, leaving 17 bases between the germline ends. CDR3 DNA sequence: TGTGCCACCGTGCAAGGGGGGCAAGAAAAACTGTTTTTT. This sequence encodes CATVQGGQEKLFF.

The chain joins TRBV19 to TRBJ2-2, with TRBD2 as a possible D gene (5 bases). Germline lookup yields CDR1 LNHDA and CDR2 SQIVND (reference sequence). V gave up 2 bases and J gave up 6 bases, with 19 bases separating them. This CDR3 is built from 17 residues. CDR3 bases: TGTGCCAGTAGTATACTGGGTCTAGCTGGCCGGTCCGGGGAGCTGTTTTTT. This codes for CASSILGLAGRSGELFF.

This clone was detected a few times. The chain combines TRBV5-1 with TRBJ1-2, with D unclear. Germline V gene sequence: CDR1 SGHRS, CDR2 YFSETQ. The CDR3 runs to 12 residues. Deletions cut 4 bases from V and 4 bases from J, with 8 bases between. In DNA form, the CDR3 reads TGCGCCAGCAGCCGACTAGGCTATGGCTACACCTTC. Protein sequence: CASSRLGYGYTF.

The CDR3 protein is CASSLIHEKLFF. The CDR3 coding sequence is TGTGCCAGCAGTTTAATCCACGAAAAACTGTTTTTT. The chain combines TRBV28 with TRBJ1-4; D unresolved. The germline V gene encodes CDR1 MDHEN and CDR2 SYDVKM. This CDR3 has 12 amino acids. The germline V and J ends were trimmed by 2 bases and 8 bases, with 6 bases remaining between them.

The genes are TRBV5-1 and TRBJ2-2; D is unclear. Germline CDR1 SGHRS, CDR2 YFSETQ. Trimming removed 0 bases from V and 0 bases from J, with 6 bases in between. The CDR3 totals 15 residues. The CDR3 loop is CASSLAGPNTGELFF. The CDR3 bases are TGCGCCAGCAGCTTGGCCGGGCCGAACACCGGGGAGCTGTTTTTT.

V usage is TRBV9 and J usage is TRBJ2-3; D is unresolved. Germline V gene data show CDR1 as SGDLS and CDR2 as YYNGEE. Trimming left V 2 bases short and J 2 bases short, with 6 bases between. The CDR3 spans 13 residues. CDR3 DNA: TGTGCCAGCAGCGTCGCCGACACAGATACGCAGTATTTT. It translates to CASSVADTDTQYF.